Described below is a single TCR beta chain sequence and its context. The CDR3 has 13 residues. Germline V gene data show CDR1 as MNHEY and CDR2 as SVGAGI. The sample is drawn from a study of T cells expressing NK-cell markers. Study in general: Beta-chain profiling covered CD3+CD56+NKG2C+, CD3+CD56+NKG2C- and CD3+CD56-NKG2C+ sorted subsets.

Making the TCR beta cDNA relied on 5'RACE template switching with UMIs. TCRdb reprocessed the 5' RACE reads and stores each CDR3 protein as one record, lacking DNA. The sample has 300,000 to 500,000 distinct CDR3 sequences. This TCR came from a woman aged 45-65 years in good health. The chain combines TRBV6-5 with TRBJ2-6. Sequenced sample: blood T cells: a sorted CD56 or NKG2C T cell subset, CD4+ or CD8+ T cells, or bulk PBMC T cells (not recorded which). The CDR3 region is CASSRTGANVLTF.